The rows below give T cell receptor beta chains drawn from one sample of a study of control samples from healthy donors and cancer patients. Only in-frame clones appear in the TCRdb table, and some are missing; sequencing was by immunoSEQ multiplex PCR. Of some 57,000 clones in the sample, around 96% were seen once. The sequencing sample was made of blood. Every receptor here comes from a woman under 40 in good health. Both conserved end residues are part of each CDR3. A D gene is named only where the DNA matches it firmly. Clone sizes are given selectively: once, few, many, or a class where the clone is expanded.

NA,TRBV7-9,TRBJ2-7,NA,CASSPVISHEQYF,TGTGCCAGCAGCCCAGTCATCAGCCACGAGCAGTACTTC
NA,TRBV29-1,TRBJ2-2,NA,CSVAGRGNTGELFF,TGCAGCGTTGCAGGCCGGGGGAACACCGGGGAGCTGTTTTTT
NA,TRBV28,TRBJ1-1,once,CASSLAGEATEAFF,TGTGCCAGCAGTTTGGCAGGGGAGGCCACTGAAGCTTTCTTT
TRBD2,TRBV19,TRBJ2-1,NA,CASRRLAGSLSYNEQFF,TGTGCCAGTAGGCGACTAGCGGGTAGCCTCTCCTACAATGAGCAGTTCTTC
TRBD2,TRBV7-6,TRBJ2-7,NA,CASSLGGTSRSAYEQYF,TGTGCCAGCAGCTTAGGGGGGACTAGCCGTTCCGCCTACGAGCAGTACTTC
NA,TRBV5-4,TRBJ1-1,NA,CASSLAGFEAFF,TGTGCCAGCAGCTTGGCCGGCTTCGAAGCTTTCTTT
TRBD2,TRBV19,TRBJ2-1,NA,CASSIVAGGTYNEQFF,TGTGCCAGTAGTATAGTGGCGGGAGGGACCTACAATGAGCAGTTCTTC
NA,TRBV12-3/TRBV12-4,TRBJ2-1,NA,CASILEGYNEQFF,NA
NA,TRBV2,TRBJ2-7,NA,CASSEPSAYSYEQYF,TGTGCCAGCAGTGAACCTAGCGCCTACTCCTACGAGCAGTACTTC
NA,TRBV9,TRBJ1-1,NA,CASRPREGGTEAFF,TGTGCCAGCAGACCCCGAGAAGGGGGCACTGAAGCTTTCTTT
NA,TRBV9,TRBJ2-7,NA,CASSVGGYHEQYF,TGTGCCAGCAGCGTAGGCGGCTACCACGAGCAGTACTTC
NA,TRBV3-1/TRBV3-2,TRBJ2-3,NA,CASSQTGVNTDTQYF,TGTGCCAGCAGCCAGACTGGGGTGAACACAGATACGCAGTATTTT
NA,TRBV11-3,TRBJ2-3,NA,CASSLRGPGTDTQYF,TGTGCCAGCAGCTTACGGGGGCCCGGGACAGATACGCAGTATTTT
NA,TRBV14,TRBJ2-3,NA,CASSQDLGPNLADTQYF,TGTGCCAGCAGCCAAGATCTGGGCCCAAACTTGGCGGATACGCAGTATTTT
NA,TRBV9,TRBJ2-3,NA,CASSTQSTDTQYF,TGTGCCAGCAGCACCCAGTCCACAGATACGCAGTATTTT
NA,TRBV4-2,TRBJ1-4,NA,CASSQAVREKLFF,TGTGCCAGCAGCCAAGCAGTTCGAGAAAAACTGTTTTTT
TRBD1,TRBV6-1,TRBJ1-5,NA,CASSEEARPQGAGQPQHF,TGTGCCAGCAGTGAAGAGGCGAGGCCCCAGGGGGCTGGTCAGCCCCAGCATTTT
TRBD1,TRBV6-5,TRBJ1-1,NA,CASFGTATEAFF,TGTGCCAGCTTTGGGACAGCAACTGAAGCTTTCTTT
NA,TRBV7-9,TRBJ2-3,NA,CASSFHSTDTQYF,TGTGCCAGCAGCTTTCACAGCACAGATACGCAGTATTTT
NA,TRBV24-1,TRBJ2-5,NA,CATSDTSQGGLETQYF,TGTGCCACCAGTGACACTTCCCAGGGGGGTCTGGAGACCCAGTACTTC
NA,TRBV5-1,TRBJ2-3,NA,CASSLGQGPDTQYF,TGCGCCAGCAGCTTGGGGCAGGGCCCAGATACGCAGTATTTT
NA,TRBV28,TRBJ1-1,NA,CASSSAGTNTEAFF,TGTGCCAGCAGTTCCGCAGGGACGAACACTGAAGCTTTCTTT
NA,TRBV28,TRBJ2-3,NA,CASSSPLLGRADTQYF,TGTGCCAGCAGTTCCCCGCTCTTGGGGCGAGCGGATACGCAGTATTTT
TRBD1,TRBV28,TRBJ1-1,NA,CASRTLTGTTFF,TGTGCCAGCAGGACCTTGACAGGGACAACTTTCTTT
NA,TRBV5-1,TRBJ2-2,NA,CASSLTSSNTGELFF,TGCGCCAGCAGCTTGACCAGTAGTAACACCGGGGAGCTGTTTTTT
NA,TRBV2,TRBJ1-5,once,CASSDGQPQHF,TGTGCCAGCAGTGATGGACAGCCCCAGCATTTT
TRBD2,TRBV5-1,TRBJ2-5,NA,CASRPRSGLADQETQYF,TGCGCCAGCAGGCCCAGATCGGGACTAGCGGACCAAGAGACCCAGTACTTC
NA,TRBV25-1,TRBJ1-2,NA,CAPVIKSGYTF,TGTGCCCCCGTGATAAAATCCGGCTACACCTTC
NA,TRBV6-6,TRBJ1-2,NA,CASGFEGPNYGYTF,TGTGCCAGCGGGTTCGAGGGGCCGAACTATGGCTACACCTTC
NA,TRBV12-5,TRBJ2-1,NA,CASGLVLGGRNEQFF,TGTGCTAGTGGTTTGGTACTCGGGGGTCGGAATGAGCAGTTCTTC
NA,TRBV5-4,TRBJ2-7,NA,CASSGGINEQYF,TGTGCCAGCAGTGGGGGCATCAACGAGCAGTACTTC
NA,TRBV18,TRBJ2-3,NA,CASSPPLSGGLHADTQYF,TGTGCCAGCTCACCACCGTTATCTGGGGGCTTGCACGCAGATACGCAGTATTTT
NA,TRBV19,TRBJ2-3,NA,CASSIGGRVFADTQYF,TGTGCCAGTAGTATAGGGGGCAGGGTTTTCGCAGATACGCAGTATTTT
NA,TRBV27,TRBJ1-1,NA,CASSLSGGSEAFF,TGTGCCAGCAGTTTATCGGGGGGATCTGAAGCTTTCTTT
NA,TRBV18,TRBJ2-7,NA,CASSPPEGTGVYEQYF,TGTGCCAGCTCACCACCGGAGGGCACAGGAGTATACGAGCAGTACTTC
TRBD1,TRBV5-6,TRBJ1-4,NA,CASSVHRGANEKLFF,TGTGCCAGCAGCGTTCACAGGGGGGCTAATGAAAAACTGTTTTTT
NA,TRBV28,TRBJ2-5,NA,CASSLPGHEETQYF,TGTGCCAGCAGTTTGCCGGGACACGAAGAGACCCAGTACTTC
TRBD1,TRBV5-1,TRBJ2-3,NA,CASSLTGQGIGSTDTQYF,TGCGCCAGCAGCTTGACCGGACAGGGAATAGGAAGCACAGATACGCAGTATTTT
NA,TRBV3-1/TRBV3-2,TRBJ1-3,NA,CASSLGRSGNTIYF,TGTGCCAGCAGCCTCGGTCGCTCTGGAAACACCATATATTTT
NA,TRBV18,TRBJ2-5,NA,CASSPRGLGATQTQYF,TGTGCCAGCTCACCTCGCGGGTTGGGGGCCACCCAGACCCAGTACTTC
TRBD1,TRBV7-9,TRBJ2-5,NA,CASRNDRGETQYF,TGTGCCAGCAGGAATGACAGGGGAGAGACCCAGTACTTC